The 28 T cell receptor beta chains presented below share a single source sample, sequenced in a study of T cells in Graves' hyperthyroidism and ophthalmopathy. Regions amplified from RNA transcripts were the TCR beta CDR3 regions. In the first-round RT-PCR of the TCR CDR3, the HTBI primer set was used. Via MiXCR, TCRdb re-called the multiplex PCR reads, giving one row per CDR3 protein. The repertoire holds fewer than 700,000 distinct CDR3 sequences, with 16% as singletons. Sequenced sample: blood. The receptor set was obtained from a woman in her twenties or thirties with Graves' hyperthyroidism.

CDR3 bases: TGTGCCAGCAGTGAGGGCCGGGGACATAATCAGCCCCAGCATTTT. Amino acid sequence: CASSEGRGHNQPQHF. V is TRBV2 and J is TRBJ1-5, with D tentatively TRBD1 (6 bases). V lost 3 bases and J lost 4, with 13 bases in between. Germline V gene lookup returns CDR1 SNHLY and CDR2 FYNNEI. This CDR3 comprises 15 residues.

CDR3 residues: CASSFGAGPGELFF. In DNA, the CDR3 is TGTGCCAGCAGCTTCGGAGCAGGGCCCGGGGAGCTGTTTTTT. The chain links TRBV5-8 to TRBJ2-2, with a weak D call TRBD1 (5 bases). The CDR3 covers 14 residues. Germline CDR1 and CDR2: SGHTS and YDEGEE. V was cut by 2 bases and J by 6 bases, with 11 bases left in between.

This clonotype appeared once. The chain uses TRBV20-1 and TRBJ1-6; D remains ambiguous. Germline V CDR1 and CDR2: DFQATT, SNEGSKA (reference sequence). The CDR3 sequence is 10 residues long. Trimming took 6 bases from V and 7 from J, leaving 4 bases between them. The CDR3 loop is CSAGNSPLHF. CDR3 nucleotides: TGCAGTGCGGGGAATTCACCCCTCCACTTT.

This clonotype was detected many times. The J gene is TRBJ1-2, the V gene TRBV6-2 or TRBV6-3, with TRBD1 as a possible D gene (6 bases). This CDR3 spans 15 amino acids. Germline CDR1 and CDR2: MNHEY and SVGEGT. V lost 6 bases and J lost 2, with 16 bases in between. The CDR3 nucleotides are TGTGCCAGCAGCGGACAGCGCGAAGTCAACTATGGCTACACCTTC. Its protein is CASSGQREVNYGYTF.

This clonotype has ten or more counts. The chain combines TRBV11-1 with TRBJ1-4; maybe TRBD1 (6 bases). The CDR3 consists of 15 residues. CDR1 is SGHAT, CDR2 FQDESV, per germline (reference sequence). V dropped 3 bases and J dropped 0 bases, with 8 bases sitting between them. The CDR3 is CASSFGQSTNEKLFF. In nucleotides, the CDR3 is TGTGCCAGCAGCTTCGGACAGTCAACTAATGAAAAACTGTTTTTT.

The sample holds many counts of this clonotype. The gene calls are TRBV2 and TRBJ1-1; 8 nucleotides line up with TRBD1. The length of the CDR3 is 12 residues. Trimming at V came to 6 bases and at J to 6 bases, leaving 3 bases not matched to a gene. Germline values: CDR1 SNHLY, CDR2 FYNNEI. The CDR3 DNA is TGTGCCAGCAGGGCGGACAGGGCTGAAGCTTTCTTT. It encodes CASRADRAEAFF.

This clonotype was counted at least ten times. The CDR3 loop reads CASSTIETGGAWVAFF. The DNA of the CDR3 is TGTGCCAGCAGTACTATAGAGACAGGGGGCGCGTGGGTAGCTTTCTTT. The rearrangement uses TRBV28 and TRBJ1-1, with TRBD1 matching over 10 bases. Germline CDR1 and CDR2: MDHEN and SYDVKM. V gave up 5 bases and J gave up 10 bases; unmatched junction bases: 16. This CDR3 spans 16 amino acids.

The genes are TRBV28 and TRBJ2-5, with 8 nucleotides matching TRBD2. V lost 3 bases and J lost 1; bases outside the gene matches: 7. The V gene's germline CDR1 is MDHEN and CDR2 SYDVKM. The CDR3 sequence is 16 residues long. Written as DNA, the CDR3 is TGTGCCAGCAGTTTCCTAGCGGGCGAGCTCCAAGAGACCCAGTACTTC. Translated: CASSFLAGELQETQYF.

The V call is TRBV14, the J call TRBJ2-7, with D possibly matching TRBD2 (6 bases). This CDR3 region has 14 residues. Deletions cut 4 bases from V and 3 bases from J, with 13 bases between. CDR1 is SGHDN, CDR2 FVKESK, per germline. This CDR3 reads CASSPHLARYEQYF. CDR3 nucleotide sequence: TGTGCCAGCAGCCCACATCTAGCGCGCTACGAGCAGTACTTC.

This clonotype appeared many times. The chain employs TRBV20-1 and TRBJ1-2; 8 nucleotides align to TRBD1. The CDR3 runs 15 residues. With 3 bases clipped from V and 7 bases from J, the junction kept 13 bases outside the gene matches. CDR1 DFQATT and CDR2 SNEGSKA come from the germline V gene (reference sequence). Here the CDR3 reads CSASRNRGVVGGYTF. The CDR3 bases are TGCAGTGCTAGCCGCAACAGGGGGGTAGTTGGTGGCTACACCTTC.

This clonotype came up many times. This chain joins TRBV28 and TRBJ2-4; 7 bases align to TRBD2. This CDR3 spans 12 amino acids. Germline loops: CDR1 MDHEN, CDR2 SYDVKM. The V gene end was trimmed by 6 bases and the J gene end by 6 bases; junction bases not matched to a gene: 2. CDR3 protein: CASRSGGNIQYF. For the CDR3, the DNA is TGTGCCAGCAGGTCGGGGGGAAACATTCAGTACTTC.

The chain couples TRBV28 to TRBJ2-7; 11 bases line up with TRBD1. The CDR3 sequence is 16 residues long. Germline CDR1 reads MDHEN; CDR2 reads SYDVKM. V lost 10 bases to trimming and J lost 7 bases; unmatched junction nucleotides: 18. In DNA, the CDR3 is TGTGCCACCCTCGGGGGTGAGCGGACAGGGGGCGGAGAGCAGTACTTC. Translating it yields CATLGGERTGGGEQYF.

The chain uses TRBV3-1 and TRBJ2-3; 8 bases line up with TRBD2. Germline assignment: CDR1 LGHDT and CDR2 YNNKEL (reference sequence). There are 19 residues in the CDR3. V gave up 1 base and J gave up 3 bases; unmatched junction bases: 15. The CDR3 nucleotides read TGTGCCAGCAGCCAAGTTTTGGGCGGGAGGCCCCCGTGGACAGATACGCAGTATTTT. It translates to CASSQVLGGRPPWTDTQYF.

The CDR3 bases are TGTGCCAGCAGCCATTCAGGGTACGTGGCTGAAGCTTTCTTT. It is translated as CASSHSGYVAEAFF. The rearrangement uses TRBV7-9 and TRBJ1-1, with D possibly being TRBD1 (5 bases). The CDR3 runs to 14 residues. V was clipped by 5 bases and J by 6 bases, with 16 bases between them. Germline-derived CDR1 and CDR2 are SEHNR and FQNEAQ (reference sequence). The variable domain in full, with the rest retrieved from reference TRBV7-9 and TRBJ1-1, is DTGVSQNPRHKITKRGQNVTFRCDPISEHNRLYWYRQTLGQGPEFLTYFQNEAQLEKSRLLSDRFSAERPKGSFSTLEIQRTEQGDSAMYLCASSHSGYVAEAFFGQGTRLTVV.

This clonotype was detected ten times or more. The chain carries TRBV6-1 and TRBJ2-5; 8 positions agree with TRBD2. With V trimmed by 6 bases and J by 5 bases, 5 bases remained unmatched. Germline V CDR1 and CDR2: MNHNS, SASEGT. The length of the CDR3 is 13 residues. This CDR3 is CASRREGLETQYF. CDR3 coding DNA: TGTGCCAGCAGACGGGAGGGCCTTGAGACCCAGTACTTC.

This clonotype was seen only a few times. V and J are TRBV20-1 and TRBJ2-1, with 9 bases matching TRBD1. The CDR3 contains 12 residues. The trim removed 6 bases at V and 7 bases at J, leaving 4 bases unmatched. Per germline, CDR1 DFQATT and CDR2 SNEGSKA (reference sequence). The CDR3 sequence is CSATTGGNEQFF. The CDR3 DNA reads TGCAGTGCCACGACAGGGGGGAATGAGCAGTTCTTC.

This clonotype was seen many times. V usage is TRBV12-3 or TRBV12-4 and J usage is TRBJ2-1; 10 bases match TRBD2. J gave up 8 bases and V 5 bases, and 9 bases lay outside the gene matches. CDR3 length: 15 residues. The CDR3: CASSPTSGTRDEQFF. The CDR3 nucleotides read TGTGCCAGCAGTCCAACTAGCGGGACTCGGGATGAGCAGTTCTTC.

The DNA for the CDR3 is TGCAGCGTTGATTCCGGGACAGGGGACTACAATGAGCAGTTCTTC. Protein sequence: CSVDSGTGDYNEQFF. V gene TRBV29-1 combines with J gene TRBJ2-1; the match to TRBD1 covers 10 bases. The ends lost 3 bases at V and 3 bases at J; junction bases unmatched: 5. The CDR3 covers 15 residues. CDR1 is SQVTM, CDR2 ANQGSEA, per germline.

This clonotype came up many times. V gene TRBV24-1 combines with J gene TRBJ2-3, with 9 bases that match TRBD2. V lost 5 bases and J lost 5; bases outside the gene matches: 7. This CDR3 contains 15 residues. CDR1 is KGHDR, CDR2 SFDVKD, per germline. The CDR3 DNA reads TGTGCCACCAGTGGGGGTAGCGGGAGAGAAGATACGCAGTATTTT. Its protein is CATSGGSGREDTQYF.

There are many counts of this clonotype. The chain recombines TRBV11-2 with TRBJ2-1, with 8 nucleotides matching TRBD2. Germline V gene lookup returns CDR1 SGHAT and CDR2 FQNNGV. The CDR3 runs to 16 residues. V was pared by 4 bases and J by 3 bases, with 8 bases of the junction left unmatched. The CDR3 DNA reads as TGTGCCAGCAGCTCTACCTCGGGGGGGAACTACAATGAGCAGTTCTTC. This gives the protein CASSSTSGGNYNEQFF.

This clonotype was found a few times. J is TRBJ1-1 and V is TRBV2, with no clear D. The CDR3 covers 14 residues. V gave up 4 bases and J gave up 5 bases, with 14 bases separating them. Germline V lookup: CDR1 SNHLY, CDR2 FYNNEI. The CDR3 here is CASSANLLGTEAFF. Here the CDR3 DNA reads TGTGCCAGCAGTGCGAATTTACTGGGGACTGAAGCTTTCTTT.

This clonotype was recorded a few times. CDR3 bases: TGTGCCAGCAGAGGGGGCGAAGGCTACACCTTC. This translates into CASRGGEGYTF. The genes are TRBV25-1 and TRBJ1-2; 7 nucleotides match TRBD1. CDR1 is MGHDK, CDR2 SYGVNS, per germline. The CDR3 runs to 11 residues. J was trimmed by 8 bases and V by 6 bases; bases with no gene match: 3.

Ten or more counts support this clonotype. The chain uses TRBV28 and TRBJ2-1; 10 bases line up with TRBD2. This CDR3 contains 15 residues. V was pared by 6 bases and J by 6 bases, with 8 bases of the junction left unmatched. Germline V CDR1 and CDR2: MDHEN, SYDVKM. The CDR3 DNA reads TGTGCCAGCAGGGAGGCTAGCGGGAGTTCCAATGAGCAGTTCTTC. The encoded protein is CASREASGSSNEQFF.

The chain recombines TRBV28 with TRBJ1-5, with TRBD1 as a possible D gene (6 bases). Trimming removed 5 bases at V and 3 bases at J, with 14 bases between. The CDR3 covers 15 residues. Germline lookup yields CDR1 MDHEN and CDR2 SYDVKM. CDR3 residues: CASSPLWDNNQPQHF. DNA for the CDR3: TGTGCCAGCAGTCCTCTGTGGGACAACAATCAGCCCCAGCATTTT. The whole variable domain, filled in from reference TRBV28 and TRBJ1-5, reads DVKVTQSSRYLVKRTGEKVFLECVQDMDHENMFWYRQDPGLGLRLIYFSYDVKMKEKGDIPEGYSVSREKKERFSLILESASTNQTSMYLCASSPLWDNNQPQHFGDGTRLSIL.

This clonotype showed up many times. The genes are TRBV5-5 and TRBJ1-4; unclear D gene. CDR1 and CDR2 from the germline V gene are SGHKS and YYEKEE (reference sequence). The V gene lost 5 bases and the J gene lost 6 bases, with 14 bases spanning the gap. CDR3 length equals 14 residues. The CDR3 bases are TGTGCCAGCAGATCCATGGAAGGGCATGAAAAACTGTTTTTT. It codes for CASRSMEGHEKLFF.

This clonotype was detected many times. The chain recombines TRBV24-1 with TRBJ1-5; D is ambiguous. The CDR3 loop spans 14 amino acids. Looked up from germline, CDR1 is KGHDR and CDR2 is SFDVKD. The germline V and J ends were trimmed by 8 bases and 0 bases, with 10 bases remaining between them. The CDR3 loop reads CATNRRYSNQPQHF. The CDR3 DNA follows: TGTGCCACCAACAGACGCTATAGCAATCAGCCCCAGCATTTT.

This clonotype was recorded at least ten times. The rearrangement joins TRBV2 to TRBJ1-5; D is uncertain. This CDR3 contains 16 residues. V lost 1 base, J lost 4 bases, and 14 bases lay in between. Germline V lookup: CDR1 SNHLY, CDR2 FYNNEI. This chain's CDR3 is CASSEEEGLRNQPQHF. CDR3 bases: TGTGCCAGCAGTGAAGAGGAGGGTCTTAGAAATCAGCCCCAGCATTTT.

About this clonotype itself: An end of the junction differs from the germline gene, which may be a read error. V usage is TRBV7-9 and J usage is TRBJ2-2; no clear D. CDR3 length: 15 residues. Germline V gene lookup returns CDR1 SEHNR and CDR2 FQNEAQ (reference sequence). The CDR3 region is CAGSLDPVNTGELFF. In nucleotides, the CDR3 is TGTGCCGGCAGCTTAGATCCTGTGAACACCGGGGAGCTGTTTTTT.